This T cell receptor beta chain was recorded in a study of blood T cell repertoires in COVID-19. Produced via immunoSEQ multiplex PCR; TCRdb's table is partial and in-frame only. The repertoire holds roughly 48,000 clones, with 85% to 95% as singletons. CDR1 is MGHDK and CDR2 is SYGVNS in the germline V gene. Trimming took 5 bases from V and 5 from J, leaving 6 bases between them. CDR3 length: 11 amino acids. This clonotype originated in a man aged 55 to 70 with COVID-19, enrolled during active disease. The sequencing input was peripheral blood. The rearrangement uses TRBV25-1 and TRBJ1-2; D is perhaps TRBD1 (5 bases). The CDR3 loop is CASSSGYGYTF. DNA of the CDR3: TGTGCCAGCAGTTCAGGGTATGGCTACACCTTC.